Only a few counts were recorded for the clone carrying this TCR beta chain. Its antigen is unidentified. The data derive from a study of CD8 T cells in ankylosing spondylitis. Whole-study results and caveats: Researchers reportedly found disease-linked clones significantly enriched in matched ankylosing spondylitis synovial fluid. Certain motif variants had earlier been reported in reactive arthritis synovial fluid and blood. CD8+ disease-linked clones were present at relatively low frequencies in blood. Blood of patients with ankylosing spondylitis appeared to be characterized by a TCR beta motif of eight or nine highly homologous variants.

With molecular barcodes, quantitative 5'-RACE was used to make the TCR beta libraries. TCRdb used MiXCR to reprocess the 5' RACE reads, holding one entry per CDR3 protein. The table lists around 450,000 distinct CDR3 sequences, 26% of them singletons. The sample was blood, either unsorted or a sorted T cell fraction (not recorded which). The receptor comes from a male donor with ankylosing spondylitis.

CDR3 sequence reads: CASSLTGWNEQYF. The DNA for the CDR3 is TGTGCCAGCAGTCTAACAGGGTGGAACGAGCAGTACTTC. The rearrangement uses TRBV12-3 or TRBV12-4 and TRBJ2-7, with D perhaps matching TRBD1 (6 bases). Trimming shortened V by 5 bases and J by 5 bases, and 13 bases separated the two germline ends. The CDR3 is 13 amino acids.